This TCR beta chain stems from a study of Graves' ophthalmopathy and Graves' hyperthyroidism. The authors amplified TCR beta CDR3 regions from RNA transcripts. Investigators did first-round RT-PCR with HTBI primers, then second-round multiplex PCR. MiXCR, run by TCRdb on the multiplex PCR reads, gives a single entry per CDR3 protein. This table holds 1 million to 1.3 million distinct CDR3 sequences, about 40% found once. This CDR3 region has 15 residues. V was clipped by 5 bases and J by 5 bases; unmatched bases: 9. Per germline, CDR1 MNHNY and CDR2 SVGAGI (reference sequence). This clonotype was counted between two and nine times. What it binds is unknown. Whole-study findings and limits: Ophthalmopathy could be told apart from stable hyperthyroidism by a 13-signature model (roughly 90% sensitivity, around 80% specificity). Also, most clonotypes expanded in the thyroid above 0.001 frequency appeared in blood.

The chain employs TRBV6-6 and TRBJ2-7; 10 bases are shared with TRBD2. The clonotype was recovered from an adult man with Graves' hyperthyroidism. Sequencing used peripheral blood or thyroid tissue (not recorded which). Written as DNA, the CDR3 is TGTGCCAGCAGTCAGGGAGGAGCGGGAGGGGACGAGCAGTACTTC. This sequence encodes CASSQGGAGGDEQYF.